The subject of this entry is one T cell receptor (beta chain). Its matching antigen is unknown. Germline CDR1 is SGHRS and CDR2 is YFSETQ. The germline V and J ends were trimmed by 1 base and 1 base, with 6 bases remaining between them. The CDR3 covers 14 residues. This record belongs to a study of post-analysis software for immune sequencing data. Sequencing libraries made from TCR beta cDNA carried unique molecular identifiers. Using its own MiXCR run on the PCR reads, TCRdb lists one record per CDR3 protein. The table has more than 450,000 distinct CDR3 sequences, roughly 46% seen once. Broader study findings: Diversity measured as normalized Chao1 was significantly lower in multiple sclerosis patients than in controls. Included in a set of roughly five TRBV segments more frequent in patients than controls were TRBV5-6, TRBV5-1 and TRBV20-1. The authors found that F measure strongly co-clustered same-batch samples.

This clonotype was sampled from a girl between 5 and 17 years old with multiple sclerosis. Sample: blood. The chain has TRBV5-1 and TRBJ2-4; D is uncertain. The CDR3 nucleotides are TGCGCCAGCAGCTTGATGGGGGCCAAAAACATTCAGTACTTC. Amino acids: CASSLMGAKNIQYF.